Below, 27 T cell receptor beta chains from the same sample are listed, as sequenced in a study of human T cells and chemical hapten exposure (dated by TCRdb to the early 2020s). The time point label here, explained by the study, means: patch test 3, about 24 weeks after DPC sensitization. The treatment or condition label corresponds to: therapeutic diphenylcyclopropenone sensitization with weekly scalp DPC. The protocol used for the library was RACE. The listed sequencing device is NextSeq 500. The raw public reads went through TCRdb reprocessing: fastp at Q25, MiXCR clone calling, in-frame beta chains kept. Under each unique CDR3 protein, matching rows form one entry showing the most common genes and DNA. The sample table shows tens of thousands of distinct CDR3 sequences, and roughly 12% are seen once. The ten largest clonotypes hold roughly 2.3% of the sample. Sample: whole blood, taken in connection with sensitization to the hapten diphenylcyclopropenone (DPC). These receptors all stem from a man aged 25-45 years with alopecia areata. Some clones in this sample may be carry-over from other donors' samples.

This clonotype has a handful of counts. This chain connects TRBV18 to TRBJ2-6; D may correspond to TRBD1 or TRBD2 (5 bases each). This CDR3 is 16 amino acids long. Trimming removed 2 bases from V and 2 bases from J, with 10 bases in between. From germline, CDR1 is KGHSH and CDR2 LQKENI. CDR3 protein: CASSPYGAAGANVLTF. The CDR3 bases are TGTGCCAGCTCACCATACGGGGCGGCTGGGGCCAACGTCCTGACTTTC.

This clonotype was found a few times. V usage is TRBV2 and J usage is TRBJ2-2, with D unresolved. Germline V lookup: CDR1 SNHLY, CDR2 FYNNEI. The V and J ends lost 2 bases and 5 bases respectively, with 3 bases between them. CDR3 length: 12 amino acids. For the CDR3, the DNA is TGTGCCAGCAGTGAAAGGACCGGGGAGCTGTTTTTT. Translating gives CASSERTGELFF.

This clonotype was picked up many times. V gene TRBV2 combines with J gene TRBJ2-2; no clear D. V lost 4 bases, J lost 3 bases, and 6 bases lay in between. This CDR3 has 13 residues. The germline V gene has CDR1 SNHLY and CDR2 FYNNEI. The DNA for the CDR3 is TGTGCCAGCAGTGCCCGGGACACCGGGGAGCTGTTTTTT. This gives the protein CASSARDTGELFF.

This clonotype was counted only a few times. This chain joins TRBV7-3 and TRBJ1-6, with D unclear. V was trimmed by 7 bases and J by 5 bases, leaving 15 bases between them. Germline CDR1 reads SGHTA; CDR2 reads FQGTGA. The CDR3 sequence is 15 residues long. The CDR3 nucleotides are TGTGCCAGCATCATTCCGGGCCGACATAATTCACCCCTCCACTTT. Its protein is CASIIPGRHNSPLHF.

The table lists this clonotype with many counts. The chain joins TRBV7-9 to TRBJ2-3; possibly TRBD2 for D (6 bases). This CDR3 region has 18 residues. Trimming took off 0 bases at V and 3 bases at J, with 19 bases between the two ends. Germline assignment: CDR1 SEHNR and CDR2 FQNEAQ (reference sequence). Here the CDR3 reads CASSLASPSVRITDTQYF. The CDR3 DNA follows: TGTGCCAGCAGCTTAGCGTCTCCTAGCGTAAGAATAACAGATACGCAGTATTTT.

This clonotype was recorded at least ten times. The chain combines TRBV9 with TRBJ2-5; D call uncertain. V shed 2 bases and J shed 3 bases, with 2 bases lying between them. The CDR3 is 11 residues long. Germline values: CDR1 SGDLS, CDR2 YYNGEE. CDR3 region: CASSVEETQYF. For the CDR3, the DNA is TGTGCCAGCAGCGTTGAAGAGACCCAGTACTTC.

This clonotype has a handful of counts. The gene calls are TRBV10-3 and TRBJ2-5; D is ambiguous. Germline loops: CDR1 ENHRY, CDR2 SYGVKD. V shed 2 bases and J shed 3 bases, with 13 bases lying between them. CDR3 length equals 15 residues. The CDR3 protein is CAISEGRFGEETQYF. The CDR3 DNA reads TGTGCCATCAGTGAGGGACGGTTTGGTGAAGAGACCCAGTACTTC.

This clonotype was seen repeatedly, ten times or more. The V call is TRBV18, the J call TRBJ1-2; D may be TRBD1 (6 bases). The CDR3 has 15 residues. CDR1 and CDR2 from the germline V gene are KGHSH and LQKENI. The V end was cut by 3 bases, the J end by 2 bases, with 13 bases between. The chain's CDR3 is CASSPSGHQNYGYTF. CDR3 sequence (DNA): TGTGCCAGCTCACCCTCGGGACACCAGAACTATGGCTACACCTTC.

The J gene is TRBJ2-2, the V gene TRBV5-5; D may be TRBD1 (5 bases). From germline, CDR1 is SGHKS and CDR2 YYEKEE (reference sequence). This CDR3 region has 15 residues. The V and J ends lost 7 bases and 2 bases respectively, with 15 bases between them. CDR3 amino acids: CASGRRAVNTGELFF. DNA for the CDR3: TGTGCCAGCGGCCGCAGGGCGGTAAACACCGGGGAGCTGTTTTTT.

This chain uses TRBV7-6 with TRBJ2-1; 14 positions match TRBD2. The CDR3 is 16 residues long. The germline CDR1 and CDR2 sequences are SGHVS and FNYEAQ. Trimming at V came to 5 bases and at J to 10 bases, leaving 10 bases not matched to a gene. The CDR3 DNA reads TGTGCCAGCAGCCCCATGGGACTAGCGGGGGCGTGGGAGCAGTTCTTC. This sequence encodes CASSPMGLAGAWEQFF.

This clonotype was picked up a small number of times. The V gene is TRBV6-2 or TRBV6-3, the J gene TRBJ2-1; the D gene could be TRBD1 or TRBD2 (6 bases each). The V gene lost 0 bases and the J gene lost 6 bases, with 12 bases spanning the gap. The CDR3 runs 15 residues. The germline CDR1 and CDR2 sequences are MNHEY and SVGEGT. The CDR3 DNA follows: TGTGCCAGCAGTTACTCTAGCGGAGGGGGCAATGAGCAGTTCTTC. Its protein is CASSYSSGGGNEQFF.

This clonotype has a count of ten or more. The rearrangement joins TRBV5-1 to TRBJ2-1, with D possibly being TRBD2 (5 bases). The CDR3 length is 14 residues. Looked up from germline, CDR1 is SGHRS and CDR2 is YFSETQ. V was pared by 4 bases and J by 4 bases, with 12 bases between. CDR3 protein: CASSEAADYNEQFF. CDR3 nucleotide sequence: TGCGCCAGCAGCGAAGCGGCAGATTACAATGAGCAGTTCTTC.

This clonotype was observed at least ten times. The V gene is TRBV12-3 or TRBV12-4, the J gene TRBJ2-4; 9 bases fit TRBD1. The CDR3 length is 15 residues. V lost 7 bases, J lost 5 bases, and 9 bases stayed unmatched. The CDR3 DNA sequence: TGTGCCAGCAAACTGTTAGGGGACAGGGAAAACATTCAGTACTTC. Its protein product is CASKLLGDRENIQYF.

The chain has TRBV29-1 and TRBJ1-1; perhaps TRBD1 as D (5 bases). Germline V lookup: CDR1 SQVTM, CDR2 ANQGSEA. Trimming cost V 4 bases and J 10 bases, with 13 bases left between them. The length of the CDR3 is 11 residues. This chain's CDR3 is CSVVQGGVAFF. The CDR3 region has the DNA TGCAGCGTTGTCCAGGGTGGAGTAGCTTTCTTT.

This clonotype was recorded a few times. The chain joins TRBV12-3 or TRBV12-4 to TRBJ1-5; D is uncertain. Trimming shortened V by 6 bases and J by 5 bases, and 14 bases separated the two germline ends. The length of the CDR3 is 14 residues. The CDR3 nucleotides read TGTGCCAGCAGCCCCGGGAGCGGGTATCAGCCCCAGCATTTT. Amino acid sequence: CASSPGSGYQPQHF.

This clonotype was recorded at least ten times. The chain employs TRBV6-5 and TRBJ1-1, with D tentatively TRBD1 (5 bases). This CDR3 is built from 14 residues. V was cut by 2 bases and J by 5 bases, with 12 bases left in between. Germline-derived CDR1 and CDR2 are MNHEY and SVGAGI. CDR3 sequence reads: CASSYRGGRTEAFF. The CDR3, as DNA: TGTGCCAGCAGTTACCGCGGGGGGAGGACTGAAGCTTTCTTT.

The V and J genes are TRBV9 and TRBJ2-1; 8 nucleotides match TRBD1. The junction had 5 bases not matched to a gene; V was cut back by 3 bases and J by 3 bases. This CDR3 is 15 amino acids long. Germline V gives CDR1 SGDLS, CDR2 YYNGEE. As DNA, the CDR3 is TGTGCCAGCAGCGGCGGGACAGGTTTCTACAATGAGCAGTTCTTC. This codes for CASSGGTGFYNEQFF.

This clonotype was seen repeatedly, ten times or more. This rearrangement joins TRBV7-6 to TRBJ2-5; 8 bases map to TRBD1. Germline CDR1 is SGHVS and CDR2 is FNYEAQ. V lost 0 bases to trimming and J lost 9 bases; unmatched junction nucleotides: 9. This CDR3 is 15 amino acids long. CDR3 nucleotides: TGTGCCAGCAGCTTAGCTTCGGACAGGGATTATTCCCAGTACTTC. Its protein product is CASSLASDRDYSQYF.

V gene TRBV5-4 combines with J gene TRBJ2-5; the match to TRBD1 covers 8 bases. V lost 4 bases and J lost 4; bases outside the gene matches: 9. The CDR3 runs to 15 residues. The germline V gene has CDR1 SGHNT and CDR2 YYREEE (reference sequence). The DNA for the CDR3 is TGTGCCAGCAGCATGCCCGGGACAGGTGGAGAGACCCAGTACTTC. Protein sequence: CASSMPGTGGETQYF.

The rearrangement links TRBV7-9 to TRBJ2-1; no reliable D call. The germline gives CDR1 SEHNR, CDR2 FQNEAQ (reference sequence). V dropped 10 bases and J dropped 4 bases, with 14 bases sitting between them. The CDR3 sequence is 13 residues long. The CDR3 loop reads CAIPGNYYNEQFF. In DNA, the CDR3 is TGTGCCATCCCGGGTAACTATTACAATGAGCAGTTCTTC.

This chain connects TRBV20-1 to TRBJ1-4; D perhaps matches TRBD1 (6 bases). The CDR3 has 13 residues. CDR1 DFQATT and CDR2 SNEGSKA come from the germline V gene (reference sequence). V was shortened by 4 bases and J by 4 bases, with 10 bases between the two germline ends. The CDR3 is CSAITGYNEKLFF. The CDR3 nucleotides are TGCAGTGCTATCACAGGGTATAATGAAAAACTGTTTTTT.

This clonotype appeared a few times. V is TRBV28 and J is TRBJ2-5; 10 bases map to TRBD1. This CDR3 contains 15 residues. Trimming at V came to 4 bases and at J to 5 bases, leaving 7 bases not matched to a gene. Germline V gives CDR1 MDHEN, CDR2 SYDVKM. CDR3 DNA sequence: TGTGCCAGCAGTTCCCCGACAGGGGGCACGGAGACCCAGTACTTC. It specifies CASSSPTGGTETQYF.

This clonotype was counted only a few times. The CDR3: CASSFRGDQPQHF. In DNA, the CDR3 is TGTGCCAGCAGCTTTCGGGGAGATCAGCCCCAGCATTTT. This sequence joins TRBV5-5 and TRBJ1-5; the D is unclear. Trimming pared 2 bases from V and 5 bases from J, leaving 8 bases between. This CDR3 contains 13 residues. Germline CDR1 is SGHKS and CDR2 is YYEKEE (reference sequence).

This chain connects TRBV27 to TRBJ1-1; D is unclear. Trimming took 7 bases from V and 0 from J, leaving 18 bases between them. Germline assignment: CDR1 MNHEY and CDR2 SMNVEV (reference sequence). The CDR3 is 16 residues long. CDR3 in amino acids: CASTERGRKLNTEAFF. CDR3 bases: TGTGCCAGCACCGAACGGGGTAGAAAACTGAACACTGAAGCTTTCTTT.

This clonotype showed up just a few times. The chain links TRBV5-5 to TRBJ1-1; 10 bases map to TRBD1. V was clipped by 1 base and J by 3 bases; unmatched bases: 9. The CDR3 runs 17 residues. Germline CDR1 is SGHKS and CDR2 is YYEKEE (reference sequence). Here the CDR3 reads CASSLSGTGALDTEAFF. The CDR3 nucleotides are TGTGCCAGCAGCTTGTCCGGGACAGGGGCGTTAGACACTGAAGCTTTCTTT.

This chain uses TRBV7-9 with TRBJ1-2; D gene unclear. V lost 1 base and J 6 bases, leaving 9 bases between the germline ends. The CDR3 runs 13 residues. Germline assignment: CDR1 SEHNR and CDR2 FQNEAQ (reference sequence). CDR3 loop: CASSLDRLDGYTF. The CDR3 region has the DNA TGTGCCAGCAGCTTAGACCGGTTAGATGGCTACACCTTC.

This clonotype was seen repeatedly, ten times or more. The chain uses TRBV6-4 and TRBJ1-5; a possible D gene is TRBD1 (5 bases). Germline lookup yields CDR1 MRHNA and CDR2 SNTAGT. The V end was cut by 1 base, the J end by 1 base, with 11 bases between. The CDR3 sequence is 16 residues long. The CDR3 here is CASSDYVGDSNQPQHF. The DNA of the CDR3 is TGTGCCAGCAGTGACTATGTGGGGGACAGCAATCAGCCCCAGCATTTT.